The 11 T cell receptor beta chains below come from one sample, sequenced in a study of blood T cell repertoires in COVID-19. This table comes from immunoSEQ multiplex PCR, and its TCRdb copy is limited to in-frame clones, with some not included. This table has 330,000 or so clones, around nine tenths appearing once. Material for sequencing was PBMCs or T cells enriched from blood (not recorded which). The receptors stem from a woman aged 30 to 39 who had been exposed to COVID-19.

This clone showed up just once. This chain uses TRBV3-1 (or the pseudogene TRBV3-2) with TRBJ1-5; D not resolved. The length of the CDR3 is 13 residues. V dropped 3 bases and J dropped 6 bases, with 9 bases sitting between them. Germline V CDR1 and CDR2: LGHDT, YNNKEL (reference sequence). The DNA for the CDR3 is TGTGCCAGCAGCCAGGGAGTCGCTCAGCCCCAGCATTTT. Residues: CASSQGVAQPQHF.

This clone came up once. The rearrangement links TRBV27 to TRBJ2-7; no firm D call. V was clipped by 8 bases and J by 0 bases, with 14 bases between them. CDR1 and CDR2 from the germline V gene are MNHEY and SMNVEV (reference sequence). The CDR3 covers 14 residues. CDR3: CASRYHQNSYEQYF. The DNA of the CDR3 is TGTGCCAGCCGATACCACCAGAACTCCTACGAGCAGTACTTC.

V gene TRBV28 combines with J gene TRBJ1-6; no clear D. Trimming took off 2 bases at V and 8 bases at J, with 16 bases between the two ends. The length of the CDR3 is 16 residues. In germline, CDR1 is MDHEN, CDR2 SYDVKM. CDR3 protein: CASSLLMARDHSPLHF. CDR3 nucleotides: TGTGCCAGCAGTTTACTCATGGCCCGGGATCATTCACCCCTCCACTTT.

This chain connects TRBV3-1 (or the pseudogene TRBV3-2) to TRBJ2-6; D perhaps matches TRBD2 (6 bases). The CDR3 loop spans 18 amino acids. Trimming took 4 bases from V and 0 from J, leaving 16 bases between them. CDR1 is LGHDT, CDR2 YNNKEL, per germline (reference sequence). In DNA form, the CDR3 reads TGTGCCAGCAGCCTCGACCCGGGGAGGAGCTCTGGGGCCAACGTCCTGACTTTC. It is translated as CASSLDPGRSSGANVLTF.

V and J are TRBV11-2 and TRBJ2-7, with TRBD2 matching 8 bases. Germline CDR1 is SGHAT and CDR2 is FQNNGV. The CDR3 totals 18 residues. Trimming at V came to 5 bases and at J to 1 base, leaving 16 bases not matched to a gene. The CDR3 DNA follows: TGTGCCAGCAGCCTCGGCCGGGGGGGCTCTCTTGATTCCTACGAGCAGTACTTC. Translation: CASSLGRGGSLDSYEQYF.

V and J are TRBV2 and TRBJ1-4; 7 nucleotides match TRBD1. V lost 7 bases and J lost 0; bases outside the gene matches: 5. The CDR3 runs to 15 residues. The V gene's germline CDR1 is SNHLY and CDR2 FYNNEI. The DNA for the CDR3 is TGTGCCAGCATCCGACAGGGAGCAACTAATGAAAAACTGTTTTTT. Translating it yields CASIRQGATNEKLFF. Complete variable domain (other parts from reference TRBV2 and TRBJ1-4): EPEVTQTPSHQVTQMGQEVILRCVPISNHLYFYWYRQILGQKVEFLVSFYNNEISEKSEIFDDQFSVERPDGSNFTLKIRSTKLEDSAMYFCASIRQGATNEKLFFGSGTQLSVL.

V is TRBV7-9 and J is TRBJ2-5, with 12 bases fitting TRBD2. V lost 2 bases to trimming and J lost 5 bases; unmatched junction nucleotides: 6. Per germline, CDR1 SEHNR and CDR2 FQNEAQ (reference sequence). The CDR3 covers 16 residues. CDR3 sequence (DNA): TGTGCCAGCAGCTTAACGACTAGCGGGAGCAGGGAGACCCAGTACTTC. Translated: CASSLTTSGSRETQYF.

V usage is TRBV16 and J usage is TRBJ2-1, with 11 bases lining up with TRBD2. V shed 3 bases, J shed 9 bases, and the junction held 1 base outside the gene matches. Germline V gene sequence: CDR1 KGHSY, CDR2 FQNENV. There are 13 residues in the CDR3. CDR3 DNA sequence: TGTGCCAGCAGCCACACTAGCGGGAGTGAGCAGTTCTTC. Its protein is CASSHTSGSEQFF. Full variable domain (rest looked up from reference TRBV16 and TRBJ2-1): GEEVAQTPKHLVRGEGQKAKLYCAPIKGHSYVFWYQQVLKNEFKFLISFQNENVFDETGMPKERFSAKCLPNSPCSLEIQATKLEDSAVYFCASSHTSGSEQFFGPGTRLTVL.

The CDR3 nucleotides read TGTGCCAGCAGTTACCCTACGGGACTAGCGGTTAAGCCGTGGGGCACAGATACGCAGTATTTT. This sequence encodes CASSYPTGLAVKPWGTDTQYF. This sequence joins TRBV6-7 and TRBJ2-3, with 11 bases lining up with TRBD2. TRBV6-7 qualifies as an ORF whose function is uncertain. Germline trimming cut 2 bases from V and 1 base from J; bases unmatched to any gene: 17. This CDR3 has 21 residues.

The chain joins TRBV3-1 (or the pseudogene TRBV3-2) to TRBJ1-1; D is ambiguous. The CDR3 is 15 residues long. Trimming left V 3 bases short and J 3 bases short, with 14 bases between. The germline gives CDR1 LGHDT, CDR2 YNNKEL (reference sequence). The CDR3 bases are TGTGCCAGCAGCCACGCACCGGTCAAACACACTGAAGCTTTCTTT. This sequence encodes CASSHAPVKHTEAFF.

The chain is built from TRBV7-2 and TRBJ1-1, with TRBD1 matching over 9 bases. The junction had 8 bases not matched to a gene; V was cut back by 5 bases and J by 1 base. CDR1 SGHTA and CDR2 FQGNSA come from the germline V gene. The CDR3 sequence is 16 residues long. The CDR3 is CASSVQGAGGNTEAFF. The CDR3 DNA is TGTGCCAGCAGCGTACAGGGGGCTGGGGGGAACACTGAAGCTTTCTTT.